This T cell receptor (beta chain) was sequenced during a study of shared T cell receptors in the human thymus. Data came from immunoSEQ multiplex PCR; TCRdb stores just in-frame clones and leaves some out. The repertoire holds hundreds of thousands of clones, with about 95% as singletons. The source is a human donor. The specimen sequenced was thymocytes.

As DNA, the CDR3 is TGCGCCAGCAGACGACGATCCGGGGACTACTCGTACCAAGAGACCCAGTACTTC. Translated, it gives CASRRRSGDYSYQETQYF. The V gene is TRBV5-1, the J gene TRBJ2-5, with 7 nucleotides matching TRBD2. The CDR3 has 18 residues. The V gene end was trimmed by 5 bases and the J gene end by 0 bases; junction bases not matched to a gene: 16. The germline V gene encodes CDR1 SGHRS and CDR2 YFSETQ.